This is a list of T cell receptor beta chains from one sample in a study of regulatory T cells in long-lasting Graves disease. In TCRdb, the multiplex PCR reads were re-called with MiXCR into one record per CDR3 protein. This sample carries roughly 500,000 distinct CDR3 sequences, approximately 13% of them seen once, and the ten largest clones take 10%. This sample was shared with a second study, whose subject was T cells in Graves' hyperthyroidism and ophthalmopathy.

The sample consisted of peripheral blood mononuclear cells (PBMCs), taken at new diagnosis, from a patient treated with antithyroid drugs. These receptors were collected from a man aged 25 to 40 with Graves disease. Each CDR3 is given with its conserved first and last residue.

>TRBV20-1|TRBJ2-2
CSAPGREPGELFF
>TRBV7-6|TRBJ2-5
CASTATGQETQYF
>TRBV10-3|TRBJ2-6
CAIRQSSGANVLTF
>TRBV11-3|TRBJ2-7
CASSSSTGRNEQYF
>TRBV20-1|TRBJ2-2
CSATGRSDGELFF
>TRBV12-3/TRBV12-4|TRBJ1-1
CASSEPIGKAFF
>TRBV27|TRBJ2-1
CASSFLGYNEQFF
>TRBV11-2|TRBJ1-1
CASSLPGGGTEAFF
>TRBV14|TRBJ2-7
CASSQDRLQQYF
>TRBV29-1|TRBJ1-1
CSGGLTEAFF